The T cell receptor (beta chain) described here comes from a study of blood T cells in healthy people across ages. For the second PCR, which ran for 7 to 11 cycles, a sample-barcoded 5' primer and a J-beta primer mix were used. TCRdb re-called the 5' RACE reads through MiXCR, storing one row per CDR3 protein. The sample contains 350,000 to 450,000 distinct CDR3 sequences, about half of which appear only once. CDR1 and CDR2 (germline): DFQATT, SNEGSKA (reference sequence). The CDR3 is 15 residues long. The source material was blood. This chain connects TRBV20-1 to TRBJ2-4, with 9 bases identical to TRBD1. The end of the DNA is better explained by TRBJ2-7, so the J call may be wrong. The receptor comes from a man aged 55 to 70 in good health. CDR3 bases: TGCAGTGCCCCCGGGGGTTGGACAGGGGCCCACGAGCAGTACTTC. Encoded protein: CSAPGGWTGAHEQYF.